The entry that follows covers one TCR beta chain sequence. This clonotype came up a few times. Its specific antigen is unknown. No much larger clonotype is one base removed from it; base qualities were not supplied. These data originate in a study of T cells in Graves' hyperthyroidism and ophthalmopathy (dated by TCRdb to about 2019). Describing the broader study: Peripheral blood was sampled at the time of initial diagnosis, prior to any treatment. TCR V-J signatures able to tell the groups apart were searched for in a discovery cohort of some 97 patients, of whom 43 had Graves' ophthalmopathy and around 57 had stable Graves' hyperthyroidism. Whether ophthalmopathy could be predicted prospectively was tested in an independent validation cohort made up of under 20 hyperthyroidism patients plus 17 patients who later progressed to ophthalmopathy. The 95 to 100 discovery patients were randomly divided into training and test sets at a 7:3 ratio. In addition, the study compared T-cell repertoires in thyroid tissue and in blood from over 5 Graves' hyperthyroidism patients. Following sampling, methimazole starting at 30 mg daily was given to hyperthyroidism patients, and high-dose intravenous methylprednisolone was given to ophthalmopathy patients. According to the paper, TCR Vbeta CDR3 sequencing was carried out on some 140 peripheral blood samples, which came from under 50 ophthalmopathy, some 73 hyperthyroidism and about 17 progressor patients.

General study outcomes and caveats: Sample size was not statistically predetermined, and investigators were not blinded to group allocation. A model built on a 13 V-J signature distinguished ophthalmopathy from stable hyperthyroidism, reaching around 90% sensitivity and about 81% specificity in cross-validation and 80%/75% in testing. In validation, progression to ophthalmopathy was predicted by the model with around 71% sensitivity and just over 72% specificity, a median of around 6.5 months before onset. Most expanded thyroid clonotypes (frequency above 0.001) were also detected in blood, a finding suggesting that blood repertoires may reflect thyroid immune responses.

The TCR beta CDR3 regions were amplified from RNA transcripts. A first-round RT-PCR of the TCR CDR3 used the HTBI primer set with the Qiagen OneStep RT-PCR kit. Libraries were constructed in a second round of multiplex PCR, after which size selection and purification were performed. Paired-end sequencing of the libraries was performed with 100 bp reads on an Illumina HiSeq2000. The published analysis was carried out like this. SOAPnuke was used to process the raw data, with reads discarded if the reads contained adapters or uncalled bases, had a mean Phred below 15, or lacked an exact constant-primer or identifier match. High-quality paired reads were merged with COPE v1.2.5, and unique nucleotide sequences were defined as clonotypes. MiTCR v1.1 was used to align clonotypes to the IMGT TRBV, TRBD and TRBJ reference segments. The analysis was restricted to V-J combinations with a frequency above 0.0001, which together covered about 99% of the repertoires. A TCS score was defined as the ratio of F50 (clonal expansion) to E x V (chaos), with BLOSUM62-based TCRdist applied between CDR3 peptides within each V-J. Welch's t-statistics and random forest reduced some 510 V-J features to roughly 13, which were used in a naive Bayes classifier (R e1071). TCRdb reran the public reads through fastp at Q25 and MiXCR, keeping productive beta chains. When rows share a CDR3 protein, they turn into one entry using the most common DNA and genes. The V and J calls follow TCRdb's processing rather than the paper's. The sample data list over 250,000 distinct CDR3 sequences, and around 25% of these were observed just once. About 30% of the sample lies in the top ten.

Hyperthyroidism patients were aged 18 to 65 years and newly diagnosed, with disease duration of less than 2 months. The study excluded patients with uncontrolled infections, other autoimmune diseases, pregnancy or lactation. Diagnoses were established on the basis of clinical symptoms, serum thyroxine and TRAb, thyroid ultrasound, and orbital computed tomography. Blood from progressor patients was collected at the time of first diagnosis with hyperthyroidism, before any ophthalmopathy symptoms had appeared. PBMCs were isolated from about 10 ml of fresh peripheral blood by Ficoll-Paque density gradient centrifugation. Progressor patients were first diagnosed with Graves' hyperthyroidism and then developed ophthalmopathy during follow-up. Total RNA was extracted using Trizol reagent, and RNA quality was assessed on an Agilent 2100 Bioanalyzer. Taken from cysteine to phenylalanine, the CDR3 has 15 residues. The entry retains the CDR3 DNA only, 45 bases that are in frame from base 1. V is pared back by 4 bases and J by 4 bases, with 14 bases lying between the germline termini. Per the germline V gene, MNHEY is the CDR1 and SVGAGI is the CDR2.

What was sequenced was blood. Here the chain combines TRBV6-5 and TRBJ1-5, with the D gene not confidently named. This sequence was found in a man aged 35 to 55 with Graves' hyperthyroidism that later progressed to Graves' ophthalmopathy. The CDR3 reads CASSSVGRGNQPQHF. Read as DNA, the sequence is TGTGCCAGCAGTTCTGTCGGGCGGGGTAATCAGCCCCAGCATTTT.